This T cell receptor beta chain was identified in a study of shared T cell receptors in the human thymus. Clones were read by immunoSEQ multiplex PCR, and TCRdb kept only the in-frame ones, dropping some. Among some 660,000 clones, about 90% were seen once, and the ten largest hold 0.0094%. This CDR3 is built from 16 residues. Per the germline V gene, CDR1 is SEHNR and CDR2 is FQNEAQ (reference sequence). V shed 5 bases and J 1 base; nucleotides not matched to a gene: 10. The same specimen was also included in a second study, on human thymus T cells. This second report adds: The study used thymus tissue resected during corrective heart surgery.

The chain recombines TRBV7-9 with TRBJ2-5, with 7 bases lining up with TRBD2. The sequencing sample was made of thymocytes. This sequence was found in a boy younger than two with a congenital heart defect. The chain's CDR3 is CASSTDFSGLQETQYF. CDR3 nucleotide sequence: TGTGCCAGCAGCACCGACTTTAGCGGGCTCCAAGAGACCCAGTACTTC.